The entry below gives a single TCR beta chain sequence along with its context. Its antigen is still unknown. Sorting separated CD4+ and CD8+ T cells out of PBMCs. This record comes from a study of CD8+ T cells in alopecia areata. Study results and caveats: Lesional tissue from the scalp (especially in alopecia totalis/universalis) showed higher clonality than normal scalp.

The CDR3 totals 14 residues. Per the germline V gene, CDR1 is MNHNY and CDR2 is SVGAGI (reference sequence). V was trimmed by 5 bases and J by 5 bases, leaving 16 bases between them. Extracted RNA was reverse transcribed, and the resulting cDNA served as sequencing template. Clones were read by immunoSEQ multiplex PCR, and TCRdb kept only the in-frame ones, dropping some. Here the sample spans 120,000 or so clones, approximately 47% being singletons. The sequence was obtained from a human donor with alopecia areata. Sequenced input: NKG2D-low CD8+ T cells sorted from blood. This chain links TRBV6-6 with TRBJ2-7, with a possible D match to TRBD1 (8 bases). The CDR3 is CASSKTGEGDEQYF. The CDR3 region has the DNA TGTGCCAGCAGTAAGACAGGGGAGGGGGACGAGCAGTACTTC.